One and the same sample provided the 5 T cell receptor beta chains below, sequenced in a study of blood T cell repertoires in COVID-19. This table comes from immunoSEQ multiplex PCR, and its TCRdb copy is limited to in-frame clones, with some not included. The sample has 170,000 or so clones; 80% to 90% are singletons. Sequenced input: peripheral blood. The source is a man aged 45 to 65 with active or convalescent COVID-19.

V is TRBV7-2 and J is TRBJ2-1; a possible D gene is TRBD1 (6 bases). This CDR3 has 18 residues. Trimming left V 0 bases short and J 6 bases short, with 21 bases between. CDR1 is SGHTA and CDR2 is FQGNSA in the germline V gene. DNA for the CDR3: TGTGCCAGCAGCTTAGCCCGGACAGTAGGGTTTGATCGCAATGAGCAGTTCTTC. Translating it yields CASSLARTVGFDRNEQFF.

The CDR3 reads CASSISASRRDRGGREQYF. DNA for the CDR3: TGTGCCAGTAGTATCTCAGCCTCTCGCCGGGACAGGGGCGGAAGGGAGCAGTACTTC. The rearrangement uses TRBV19 and TRBJ2-7; the match to TRBD1 covers 10 bases. The CDR3 length is 19 residues. V shed 3 bases, J shed 7 bases, and the junction held 21 bases outside the gene matches. Germline values: CDR1 LNHDA, CDR2 SQIVND (reference sequence).

This chain uses TRBV28 with TRBJ1-2, with a tentative D call TRBD1 (5 bases). CDR3 size: 14 residues. The V end lost 7 bases, the J end lost 2 bases, and 14 bases lay between the germline ends. Germline V lookup: CDR1 MDHEN, CDR2 SYDVKM. CDR3 coding DNA: TGTGCCAGCACCCCGTTGGGGCTCAACTATGGCTACACCTTC. This encodes CASTPLGLNYGYTF.

The chain uses TRBV28 and TRBJ2-3; 7 bases agree with TRBD2. The CDR3 is 15 residues long. V dropped 3 bases and J dropped 0; count of bases not matched to a gene: 3. Germline assignment: CDR1 MDHEN and CDR2 SYDVKM. This chain's CDR3 is CASSLGGTSTDTQYF. CDR3 nucleotides: TGTGCCAGCAGTTTGGGGGGGACTAGCACAGATACGCAGTATTTT. Using reference TRBV28 and TRBJ2-3 for the parts outside the CDR3, the full variable domain is DVKVTQSSRYLVKRTGEKVFLECVQDMDHENMFWYRQDPGLGLRLIYFSYDVKMKEKGDIPEGYSVSREKKERFSLILESASTNQTSMYLCASSLGGTSTDTQYFGPGTRLTVL.

The chain joins TRBV4-2 to TRBJ1-1; D ambiguous. V shed 4 bases and J shed 2 bases, with 11 bases lying between them. Germline V gene sequence: CDR1 LGHNA, CDR2 YNFKEQ. The CDR3 is 14 amino acids. The CDR3 here is CASSLLEGNTEAFF. The CDR3 DNA reads TGTGCCAGCAGCCTGCTGGAGGGTAACACTGAAGCTTTCTTT.